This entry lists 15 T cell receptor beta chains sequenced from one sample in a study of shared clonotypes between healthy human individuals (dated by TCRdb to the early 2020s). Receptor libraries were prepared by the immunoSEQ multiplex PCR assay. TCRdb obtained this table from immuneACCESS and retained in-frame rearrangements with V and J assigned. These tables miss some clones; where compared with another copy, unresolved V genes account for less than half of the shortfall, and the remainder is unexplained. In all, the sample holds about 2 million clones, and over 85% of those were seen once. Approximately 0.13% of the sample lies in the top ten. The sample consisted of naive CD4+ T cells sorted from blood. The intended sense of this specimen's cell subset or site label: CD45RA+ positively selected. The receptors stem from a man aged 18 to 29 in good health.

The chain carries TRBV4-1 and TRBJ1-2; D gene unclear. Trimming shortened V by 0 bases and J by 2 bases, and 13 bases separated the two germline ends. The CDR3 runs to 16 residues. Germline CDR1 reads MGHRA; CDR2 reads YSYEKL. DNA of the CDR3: TGCGCCAGCAGCCAAGATACGACGACGAGAAACTATGGCTACACCTTC. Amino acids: CASSQDTTTRNYGYTF.

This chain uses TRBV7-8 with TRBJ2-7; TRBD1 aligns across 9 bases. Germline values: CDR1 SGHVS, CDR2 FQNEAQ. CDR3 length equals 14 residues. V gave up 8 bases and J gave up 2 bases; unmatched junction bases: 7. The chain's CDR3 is CASGWGTGPYEQYF. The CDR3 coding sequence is TGTGCCAGCGGCTGGGGGACAGGGCCCTACGAGCAGTACTTC. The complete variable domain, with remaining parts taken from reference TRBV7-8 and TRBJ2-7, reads GAGVSQSPRYKVAKRGQDVALRCDPISGHVSLFWYQQALGQGPEFLTYFQNEAQLDKSGLPSDRFFAERPEGSVSTLKIQRTQQEDSAVYLCASGWGTGPYEQYFGPGTRLTVT.

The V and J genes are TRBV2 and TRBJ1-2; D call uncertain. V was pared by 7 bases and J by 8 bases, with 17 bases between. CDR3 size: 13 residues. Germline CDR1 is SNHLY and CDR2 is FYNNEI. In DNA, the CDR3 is TGTGCCAGCACCTTAGTTCTGCTAGGGGGCTACACCTTC. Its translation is CASTLVLLGGYTF.

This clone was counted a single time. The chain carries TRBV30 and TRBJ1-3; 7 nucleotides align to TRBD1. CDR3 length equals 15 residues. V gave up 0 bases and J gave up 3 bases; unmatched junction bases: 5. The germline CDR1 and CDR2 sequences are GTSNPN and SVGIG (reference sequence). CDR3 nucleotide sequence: TGTGCCTGGAGTGTACGAGGGGGCTTTGGAAACACCATATATTTT. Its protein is CAWSVRGGFGNTIYF.

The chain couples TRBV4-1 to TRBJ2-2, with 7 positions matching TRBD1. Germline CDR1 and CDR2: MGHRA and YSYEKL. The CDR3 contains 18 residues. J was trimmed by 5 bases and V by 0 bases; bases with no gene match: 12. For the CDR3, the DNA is TGCGCCAGCAGCCAAGACCGCATAGGGACAGTCCTGACCGGGGAGCTGTTTTTT. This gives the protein CASSQDRIGTVLTGELFF.

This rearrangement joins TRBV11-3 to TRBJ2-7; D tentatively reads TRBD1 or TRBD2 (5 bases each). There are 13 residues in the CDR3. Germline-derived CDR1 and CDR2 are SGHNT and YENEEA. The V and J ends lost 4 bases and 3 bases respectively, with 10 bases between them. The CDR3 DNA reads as TGTGCCAGCAGCTCCGGGACGAACTACGAGCAGTACTTC. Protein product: CASSSGTNYEQYF.

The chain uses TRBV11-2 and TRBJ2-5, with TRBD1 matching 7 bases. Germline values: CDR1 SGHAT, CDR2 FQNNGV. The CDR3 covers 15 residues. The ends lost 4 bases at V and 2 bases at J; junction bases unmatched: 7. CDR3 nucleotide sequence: TGTGCCAGCAGCTACGGAGACAGGGATCAAGAGACCCAGTACTTC. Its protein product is CASSYGDRDQETQYF. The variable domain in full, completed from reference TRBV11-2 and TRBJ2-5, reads EAGVAQSPRYKIIEKRQSVAFWCNPISGHATLYWYQQILGQGPKLLIQFQNNGVVDDSQLPKDRFSAERLKGVDSTLKIQPAKLEDSAVYLCASSYGDRDQETQYFGPGTRLLVL.

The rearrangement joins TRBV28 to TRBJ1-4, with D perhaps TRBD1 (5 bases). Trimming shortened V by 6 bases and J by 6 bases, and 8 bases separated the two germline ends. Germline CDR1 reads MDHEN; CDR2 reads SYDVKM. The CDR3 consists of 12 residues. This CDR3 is CASRPTDEKLFF. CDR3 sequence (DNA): TGTGCCAGCAGACCGACAGATGAAAAACTGTTTTTT.

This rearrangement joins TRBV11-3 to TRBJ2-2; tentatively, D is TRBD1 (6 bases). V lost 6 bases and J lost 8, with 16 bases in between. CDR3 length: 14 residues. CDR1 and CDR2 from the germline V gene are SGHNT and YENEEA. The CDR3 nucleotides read TGTGCCAGCAGTTACTCGCAGGGGAGAGGGGAGCTGTTTTTT. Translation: CASSYSQGRGELFF.

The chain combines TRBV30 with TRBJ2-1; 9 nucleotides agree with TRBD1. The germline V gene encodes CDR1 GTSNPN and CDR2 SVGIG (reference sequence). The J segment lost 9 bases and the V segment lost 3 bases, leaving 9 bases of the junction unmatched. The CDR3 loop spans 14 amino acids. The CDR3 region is CAWSSLTGGVEQFF. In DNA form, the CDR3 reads TGTGCCTGGAGCTCTTTGACAGGGGGAGTTGAGCAGTTCTTC.

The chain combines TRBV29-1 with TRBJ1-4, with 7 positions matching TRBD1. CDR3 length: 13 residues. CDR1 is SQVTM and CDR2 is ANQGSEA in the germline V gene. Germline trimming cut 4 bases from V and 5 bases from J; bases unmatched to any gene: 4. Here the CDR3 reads CSVVKGANEKLFF. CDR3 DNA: TGCAGCGTTGTTAAGGGGGCGAATGAAAAACTGTTTTTT.

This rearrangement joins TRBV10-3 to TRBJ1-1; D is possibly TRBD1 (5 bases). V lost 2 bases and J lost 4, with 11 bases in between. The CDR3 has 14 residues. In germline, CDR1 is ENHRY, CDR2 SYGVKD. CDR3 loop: CAISEPDGGTEAFF. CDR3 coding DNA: TGTGCCATCAGTGAGCCGGACGGGGGCACTGAAGCTTTCTTT.

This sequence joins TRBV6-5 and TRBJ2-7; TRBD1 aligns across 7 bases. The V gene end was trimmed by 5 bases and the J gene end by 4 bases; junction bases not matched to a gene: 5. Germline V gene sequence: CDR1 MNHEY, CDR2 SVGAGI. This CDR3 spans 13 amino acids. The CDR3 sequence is CASSRDSEYEQYF. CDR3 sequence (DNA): TGTGCCAGCAGTCGGGACAGCGAATACGAGCAGTACTTC.

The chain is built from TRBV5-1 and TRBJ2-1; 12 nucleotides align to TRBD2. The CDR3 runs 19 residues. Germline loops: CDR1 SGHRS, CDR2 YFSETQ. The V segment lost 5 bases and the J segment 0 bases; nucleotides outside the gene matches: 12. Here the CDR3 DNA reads TGCGCCAGCAGTGCCCCTAGCGGGAGGGCCTTTAGCTCCTACAATGAGCAGTTCTTC. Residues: CASSAPSGRAFSSYNEQFF.

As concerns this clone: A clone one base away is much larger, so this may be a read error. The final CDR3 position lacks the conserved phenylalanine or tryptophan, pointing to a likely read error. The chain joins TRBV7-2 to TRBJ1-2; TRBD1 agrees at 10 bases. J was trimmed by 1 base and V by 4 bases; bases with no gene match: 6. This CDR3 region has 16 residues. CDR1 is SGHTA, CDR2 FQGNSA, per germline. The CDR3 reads CASSSRQGALNYGYTL. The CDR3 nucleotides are TGTGCCAGCAGCTCCCGACAGGGGGCTCTTAACTATGGCTACACCCTC.